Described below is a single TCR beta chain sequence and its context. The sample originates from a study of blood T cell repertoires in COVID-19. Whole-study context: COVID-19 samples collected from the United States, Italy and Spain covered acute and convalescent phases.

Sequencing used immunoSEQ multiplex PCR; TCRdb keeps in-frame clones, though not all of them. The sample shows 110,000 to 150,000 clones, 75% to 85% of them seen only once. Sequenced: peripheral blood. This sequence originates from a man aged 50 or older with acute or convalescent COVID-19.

CDR3 residues: CASSVDRDSPIGGYNSPLHF. For the CDR3, the DNA is TGTGCCAGCAGCGTAGATCGGGACAGTCCTATAGGGGGATATAATTCACCCCTCCACTTT. The rearrangement joins TRBV9 to TRBJ1-6, with TRBD1 identical over 7 bases. V was pared by 0 bases and J by 4 bases, with 16 bases of the junction left unmatched. CDR3 length: 20 amino acids. The V gene's germline CDR1 is SGDLS and CDR2 YYNGEE.